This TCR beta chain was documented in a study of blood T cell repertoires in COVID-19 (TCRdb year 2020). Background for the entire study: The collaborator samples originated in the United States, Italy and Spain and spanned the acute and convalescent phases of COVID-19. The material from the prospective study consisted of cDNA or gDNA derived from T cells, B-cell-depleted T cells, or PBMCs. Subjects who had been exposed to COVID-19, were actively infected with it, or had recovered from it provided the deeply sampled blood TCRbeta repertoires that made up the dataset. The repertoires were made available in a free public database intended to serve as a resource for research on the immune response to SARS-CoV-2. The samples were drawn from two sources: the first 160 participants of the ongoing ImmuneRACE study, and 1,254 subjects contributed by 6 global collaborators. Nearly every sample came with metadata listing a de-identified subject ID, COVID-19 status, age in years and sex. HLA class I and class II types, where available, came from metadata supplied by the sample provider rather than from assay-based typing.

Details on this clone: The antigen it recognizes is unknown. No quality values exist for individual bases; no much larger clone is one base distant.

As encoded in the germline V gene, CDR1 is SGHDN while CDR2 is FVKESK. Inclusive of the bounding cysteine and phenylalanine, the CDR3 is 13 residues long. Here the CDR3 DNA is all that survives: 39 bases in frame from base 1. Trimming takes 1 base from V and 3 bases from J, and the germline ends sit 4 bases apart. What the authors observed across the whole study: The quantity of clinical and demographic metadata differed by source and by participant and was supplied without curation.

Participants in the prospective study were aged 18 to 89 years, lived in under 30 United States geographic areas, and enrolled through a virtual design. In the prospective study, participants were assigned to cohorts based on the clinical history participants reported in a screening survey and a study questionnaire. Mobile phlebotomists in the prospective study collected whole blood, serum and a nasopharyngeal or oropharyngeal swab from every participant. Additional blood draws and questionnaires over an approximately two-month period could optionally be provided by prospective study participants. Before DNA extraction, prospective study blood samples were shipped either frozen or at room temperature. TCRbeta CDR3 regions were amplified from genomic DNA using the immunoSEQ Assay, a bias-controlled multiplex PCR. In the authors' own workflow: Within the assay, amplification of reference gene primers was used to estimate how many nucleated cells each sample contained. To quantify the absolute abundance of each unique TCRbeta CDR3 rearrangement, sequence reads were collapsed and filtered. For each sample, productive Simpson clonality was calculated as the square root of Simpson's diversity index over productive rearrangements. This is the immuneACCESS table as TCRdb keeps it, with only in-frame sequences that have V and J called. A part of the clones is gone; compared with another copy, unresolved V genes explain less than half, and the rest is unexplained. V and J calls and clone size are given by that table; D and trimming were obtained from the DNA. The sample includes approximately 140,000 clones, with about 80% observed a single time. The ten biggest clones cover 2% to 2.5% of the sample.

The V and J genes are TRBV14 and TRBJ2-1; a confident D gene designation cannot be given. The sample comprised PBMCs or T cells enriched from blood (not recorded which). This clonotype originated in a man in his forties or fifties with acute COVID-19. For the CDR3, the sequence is CASSQVNYNEQFF. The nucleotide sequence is TGTGCCAGCAGCCAAGTCAACTACAATGAGCAGTTCTTC.